This T cell receptor (beta chain) is drawn from a study of blood T cell repertoires in COVID-19. Study summary: Acute and convalescent COVID-19 samples came from the United States, Italy and Spain. The analysed material was cDNA or gDNA that came from T cells, B-cell-depleted T cells, or PBMCs.

Original data processing: Using reference gene primer amplification, nucleated cell counts were estimated. Generated by immunoSEQ multiplex PCR, the TCRdb table keeps only in-frame clones and is missing some. The DNA gave D and trimming, while V, J and clone size come from that table. The top ten hold under 0.95% of the sample, which has 240,000 or so clones, approximately 91% seen once. V lost 5 bases, J lost 12 bases, and 12 bases stayed unmatched. Germline CDR1 reads SGHTA; CDR2 reads FQGNSA. CDR3 length equals 14 residues. The rearrangement uses TRBV7-2 and TRBJ2-1; TRBD1 matches 8 bases. The sequenced material came from peripheral blood. The receptor was isolated from a woman in her twenties or thirties with acute or convalescent COVID-19. The CDR3 loop reads CASSLRDAGQGQFF. The CDR3 region has the DNA TGTGCCAGCAGCCTACGGGACGCCGGACAGGGGCAGTTCTTC. The variable domain in full, completed from reference TRBV7-2 and TRBJ2-1, reads GAGVSQSPSNKVTEKGKDVELRCDPISGHTALYWYRQSLGQGLEFLIYFQGNSAPDKSGLPSDRFSAERTGGSVSTLTIQRTQQEDSAVYLCASSLRDAGQGQFFGPGTRLTVL.